The 5 T cell receptor beta chains below come from one sample, sequenced in a study of blood T cell repertoires in COVID-19. Assay: immunoSEQ multiplex PCR; the TCRdb copy retains only in-frame clones and omits some. In the table there are some 77,000 clones, 90% of which are singletons. The material sequenced was peripheral blood. Every receptor here comes from a woman aged 80 or older with active or convalescent COVID-19.

This clone showed up just once. The chain recombines TRBV28 with TRBJ2-7, with TRBD2 identical over 9 bases. V was pared by 7 bases and J by 5 bases, with 6 bases of the junction left unmatched. This CDR3 is built from 13 residues. Germline V lookup: CDR1 MDHEN, CDR2 SYDVKM. In nucleotides, the CDR3 is TGTGCCAGCACCCCCAGCGGGAGGAACGAGCAGTACTTC. Amino acid sequence: CASTPSGRNEQYF.

V gene TRBV19 combines with J gene TRBJ1-1, with a possible D match to TRBD1 (5 bases). Germline CDR1 is LNHDA and CDR2 is SQIVND (reference sequence). CDR3 length: 15 residues. Trimming cost V 11 bases and J 1 base, with 20 bases left between them. The chain's CDR3 is CAASRDSNPNTEAFF. DNA for the CDR3: TGTGCCGCCTCCCGGGACTCTAACCCGAACACTGAAGCTTTCTTT.

The V and J genes are TRBV27 and TRBJ2-5; the D is unclear. Germline CDR1 is MNHEY and CDR2 is SMNVEV (reference sequence). With 3 bases removed from V and 4 bases from J, the gap between germline ends came to 9 bases. This CDR3 has 13 amino acids. The CDR3 region is CASSFTVAETQYF. The CDR3 nucleotides read TGTGCCAGCAGTTTCACGGTAGCAGAGACCCAGTACTTC.

The J gene is TRBJ2-2, the V gene TRBV10-3; D gene uncertain. This CDR3 has 14 residues. V was pared by 3 bases and J by 1 base, with 6 bases between. Germline V gene lookup returns CDR1 ENHRY and CDR2 SYGVKD. DNA for the CDR3: TGTGCCATCAGTGACTCTCGGAACACCGGGGAGCTGTTTTTT. Translated, it gives CAISDSRNTGELFF.

The V and J genes are TRBV29-1 and TRBJ1-2; weak D call: TRBD1 (6 bases). The germline V gene encodes CDR1 SQVTM and CDR2 ANQGSEA. The length of the CDR3 is 14 residues. V lost 4 bases and J 2 bases, leaving 14 bases between the germline ends. In DNA form, the CDR3 reads TGCAGCGTTGCCCGGACAGACTCGAACTATGGCTACACCTTC. Protein product: CSVARTDSNYGYTF.